These 28 T cell receptor beta chains were all obtained from the same sample, sequenced in a study of blood T cell repertoires in COVID-19 (dated by TCRdb to 2018 to 2021). The library came from the immunoSEQ multiplex PCR assay. In TCRdb, the immuneACCESS table is reduced to in-frame sequences with V and J assigned. These tables do not hold every clone; where another copy was compared, an unresolved V gene accounts for under half, and the others remain unexplained. A total of about 90,000 clones appear in this sample, 80% of them only once. Of the sample, around a tenth falls within the top ten clones. Input material: peripheral blood. The receptors were sampled from a woman in her seventies with acute or convalescent COVID-19.

The table lists this clone with a few counts. The chain uses TRBV2 and TRBJ1-1, with D tentatively TRBD1 (5 bases). This CDR3 has 13 residues. CDR1 and CDR2 from the germline V gene are SNHLY and FYNNEI. V lost 6 bases and J 6 bases, leaving 14 bases between the germline ends. The CDR3 DNA sequence: TGTGCCAGCAGCAGGGTTCAGCCCTCTGAAGCTTTCTTT. It specifies CASSRVQPSEAFF.

The gene calls are TRBV7-2 and TRBJ2-3, with 13 positions matching TRBD2. The CDR3 is 16 amino acids. The germline V gene encodes CDR1 SGHTA and CDR2 FQGNSA. Trimming took 5 bases from V and 5 from J; bases not matched to a gene: 7. CDR3 nucleotides: TGTGCCAGCAGCAACAGGGGGACTAGCGGGAAAGATACGCAGTATTTT. Translated, it gives CASSNRGTSGKDTQYF.

V usage is TRBV7-8 and J usage is TRBJ2-1; 8 positions match TRBD1. CDR1 and CDR2 from the germline V gene are SGHVS and FQNEAQ. The ends lost 4 bases at V and 2 bases at J; junction bases unmatched: 7. The CDR3 is 16 residues long. The CDR3 DNA reads TGTGCCAGCAGCTCCCCCAGGGGGCGTCCCTACAATGAGCAGTTCTTC. This translates into CASSSPRGRPYNEQFF.

The chain has TRBV5-1 and TRBJ1-3; D ambiguous. This CDR3 has 12 amino acids. Deletions cut 6 bases from V and 1 base from J, with 5 bases between. Looked up from germline, CDR1 is SGHRS and CDR2 is YFSETQ. CDR3 region: CASTGSGNTIYF. The DNA for the CDR3 is TGCGCCAGCACCGGGTCTGGAAACACCATATATTTT.

The chain employs TRBV12-3 or TRBV12-4 and TRBJ2-2; TRBD2 is a possible D gene (5 bases). V was clipped by 6 bases and J by 7 bases, with 12 bases between them. The CDR3 is made up of 13 amino acids. For the CDR3, the DNA is TGTGCCAGCAGCCCCCTCGAGGGCGGGGAGCTGTTTTTT. It specifies CASSPLEGGELFF.

CDR3 DNA: TGTGCCAGCAGCTTAGGCGTAGCGGGGCAAGAGACCCAGTACTTC. Translation gives CASSLGVAGQETQYF. J is TRBJ2-5 and V is TRBV7-8; TRBD2 matches at 8 bases. The CDR3 has 15 amino acids. V dropped 1 base and J dropped 2; count of bases not matched to a gene: 3. Germline loops: CDR1 SGHVS, CDR2 FQNEAQ.

CDR3 DNA: TGCGCCAGCAGCCCCCCCCGCGCAGGGCTTCACACTGAAGCTTTCTTT. Encoded protein: CASSPPRAGLHTEAFF. The chain uses TRBV5-1 and TRBJ1-1; D possibly corresponds to TRBD1 (5 bases). Germline loops: CDR1 SGHRS, CDR2 YFSETQ. With 4 bases removed from V and 3 bases from J, the gap between germline ends came to 19 bases. The CDR3 has 16 amino acids.

This chain links TRBV6-5 with TRBJ1-6; the D is unclear. The V end was cut by 6 bases, the J end by 13 bases, with 19 bases between. Germline-derived CDR1 and CDR2 are MNHEY and SVGAGI. This CDR3 region has 14 residues. CDR3 sequence: CASSDGGVSYPLHF. The CDR3 coding sequence is TGTGCCAGCAGCGACGGCGGAGTTAGTTATCCCCTCCACTTT.

The V call is TRBV10-3, the J call TRBJ2-1; D perhaps matches TRBD1 (6 bases). The CDR3 is 15 residues long. Germline V gene sequence: CDR1 ENHRY, CDR2 SYGVKD. The ends were cut back, 5 bases at V and 6 bases at J, with 17 bases in the middle. For the CDR3, the DNA is TGTGCCATCAGTACAGGGACGGGAACGGGCAATGAGCAGTTCTTC. Residues: CAISTGTGTGNEQFF.

This rearrangement joins TRBV5-8 to TRBJ1-2, with D tentatively TRBD1 (5 bases). Germline-derived CDR1 and CDR2 are SGHTS and YDEGEE. The ends were cut back, 2 bases at V and 9 bases at J, with 11 bases in the middle. There are 12 residues in the CDR3. CDR3 coding DNA: TGTGCCAGCAGCTTTGGAGGGGTGAGCTACACCTTC. Translated: CASSFGGVSYTF.

The table lists this clone with a count of one. The gene calls are TRBV19 and TRBJ1-4, with a weak D call TRBD1 (6 bases). This CDR3 comprises 15 residues. The ends were cut back, 3 bases at V and 10 bases at J, with 18 bases in the middle. Germline assignment: CDR1 LNHDA and CDR2 SQIVND (reference sequence). CDR3 region: CASSIRRDMGGKLFF. In DNA form, the CDR3 reads TGTGCCAGTAGTATTCGCAGGGACATGGGCGGAAAACTGTTTTTT.

A few counts support this clone. The J gene is TRBJ1-5, the V gene TRBV29-1; 9 positions agree with TRBD1. The V and J ends lost 6 bases and 6 bases, in that order; junction bases with no gene match: 6. Germline CDR1 is SQVTM and CDR2 is ANQGSEA. The CDR3 consists of 13 residues. The CDR3 spells CSVWDREGQPQHF. CDR3 sequence (DNA): TGCAGCGTGTGGGACAGGGAGGGTCAGCCCCAGCATTTT.

This clone was observed at least ten times. The gene calls are TRBV5-1 and TRBJ2-1; perhaps TRBD2 as D (6 bases). The germline V and J ends were trimmed by 5 bases and 4 bases, with 16 bases remaining between them. CDR1 and CDR2 from the germline V gene are SGHRS and YFSETQ. This CDR3 is 15 amino acids long. This CDR3 is CASRPFGGKYNEQFF. The DNA for the CDR3 is TGCGCCAGCAGACCCTTTGGGGGGAAGTACAATGAGCAGTTCTTC.

The rearrangement uses TRBV7-9 and TRBJ2-5; unclear D gene. Germline values: CDR1 SEHNR, CDR2 FQNEAQ (reference sequence). Trimming cost V 1 base and J 5 bases, with 5 bases left between them. This CDR3 is built from 12 residues. The CDR3 sequence: CASSLGSETQYF. The DNA for the CDR3 is TGTGCCAGCAGCTTAGGGAGTGAGACCCAGTACTTC.

The V and J genes are TRBV7-9 and TRBJ2-3; 7 nucleotides align to TRBD2. This CDR3 contains 16 residues. The germline V gene encodes CDR1 SEHNR and CDR2 FQNEAQ (reference sequence). The J segment lost 3 bases and the V segment lost 2 bases, leaving 8 bases of the junction unmatched. The CDR3 protein is CASSLPEAGITDTQYF. In nucleotides, the CDR3 is TGTGCCAGCAGCTTACCGGAAGCGGGGATAACAGATACGCAGTATTTT. Supplemented by reference TRBV7-9 and TRBJ2-3, the full variable domain reads DTGVSQNPRHKITKRGQNVTFRCDPISEHNRLYWYRQTLGQGPEFLTYFQNEAQLEKSRLLSDRFSAERPKGSFSTLEIQRTEQGDSAMYLCASSLPEAGITDTQYFGPGTRLTVL.

This clone was detected a few times. The V call is TRBV6-5, the J call TRBJ2-7; perhaps TRBD1 as D (5 bases). The germline gives CDR1 MNHEY, CDR2 SVGAGI. The CDR3 extends over 11 amino acids. Trimming left V 6 bases short and J 7 bases short, with 10 bases between. The CDR3 loop reads CASRSSGEQYF. In nucleotides, the CDR3 is TGTGCCAGCAGATCCTCAGGGGAGCAGTACTTC.

This chain connects TRBV19 to TRBJ2-7; 8 bases are shared with TRBD2. CDR1 LNHDA and CDR2 SQIVND come from the germline V gene (reference sequence). The CDR3 consists of 13 residues. The trim removed 6 bases at V and 6 bases at J, leaving 7 bases unmatched. CDR3 DNA: TGTGCCAGTAGCGAAGCGGGAGAAGCCGAGCAGTACTTC. Its translation: CASSEAGEAEQYF.

V is TRBV5-1 and J is TRBJ1-5; perhaps TRBD1 as D (5 bases). Trimming pared 1 base from V and 0 bases from J, leaving 8 bases between. CDR3 length equals 15 residues. Germline V lookup: CDR1 SGHRS, CDR2 YFSETQ. CDR3 loop: CASSLSGGSNQPQHF. The CDR3 region has the DNA TGCGCCAGCAGCTTGTCGGGGGGTAGCAATCAGCCCCAGCATTTT.

This clone was detected once. The V gene is TRBV5-1, the J gene TRBJ2-7; a weak D match, TRBD1 (6 bases). Trimming stripped 0 bases from V and 4 bases from J, with 11 bases between. This CDR3 spans 14 amino acids. CDR1 and CDR2 (germline): SGHRS, YFSETQ. The DNA for the CDR3 is TGCGCCAGCAGCTTGGGGCCAGGGGATTACGAGCAGTACTTC. Its translation: CASSLGPGDYEQYF.

CDR3 sequence (DNA): TGTGCCAGCAGCCCGGGACAGGGGTATTTTGGTGAGCAGTTCTTC. This encodes CASSPGQGYFGEQFF. The chain couples TRBV4-2 to TRBJ2-1; the match to TRBD1 covers 10 bases. CDR1 LGHNA and CDR2 YNFKEQ come from the germline V gene. The length of the CDR3 is 15 residues. With V trimmed by 4 bases and J by 9 bases, 9 bases remained unmatched.

The chain recombines TRBV18 with TRBJ2-7; the match to TRBD1 covers 11 bases. CDR1 is KGHSH, CDR2 LQKENI, per germline. The CDR3 is 15 amino acids. The V segment lost 6 bases and the J segment 0 bases; nucleotides outside the gene matches: 4. CDR3 sequence reads: CASSGQGAISYEQYF. The DNA for the CDR3 is TGTGCCAGCTCCGGACAGGGGGCCATCTCCTACGAGCAGTACTTC.

The chain carries TRBV6-1 and TRBJ2-5, with 7 bases lining up with TRBD1. From germline, CDR1 is MNHNS and CDR2 SASEGT. The CDR3 runs to 15 residues. Unmatched junction bases numbered 8, after V lost 2 bases and J lost 5 bases. The CDR3, as DNA: TGTGCCAGCAGTGAATGGGGGACAGATCGGGAGACCCAGTACTTC. The encoded protein is CASSEWGTDRETQYF.

The CDR3 protein is CASRPELAGEYNEQFF. CDR3 DNA: TGTGCCAGCAGACCCGAACTAGCGGGGGAGTACAATGAGCAGTTCTTC. This sequence joins TRBV7-2 and TRBJ2-1, with 11 bases lining up with TRBD2. The CDR3 consists of 16 residues. Germline loops: CDR1 SGHTA, CDR2 FQGNSA. Trimming took 6 bases from V and 4 from J; bases not matched to a gene: 8.

CDR3 protein: CASSPGDGYTF. The CDR3 DNA reads as TGTGCCAGCAGTCCAGGGGACGGCTACACCTTC. The chain uses TRBV6-6 and TRBJ1-2; a possible D gene is TRBD1 (6 bases). Germline V gene data show CDR1 as MNHNY and CDR2 as SVGAGI (reference sequence). V dropped 5 bases and J dropped 8 bases, with 9 bases sitting between them. This CDR3 is 11 amino acids long.

This chain joins TRBV6-5 and TRBJ1-2; no clear D. Germline-derived CDR1 and CDR2 are MNHEY and SVGAGI. The CDR3 spans 15 residues. V was pared by 6 bases and J by 5 bases, with 19 bases between. CDR3 region: CASRLRRAERYGYTF. DNA for the CDR3: TGTGCCAGCAGACTACGAAGAGCGGAGCGATATGGCTACACCTTC.

Concerning this clone: Other DNA sequences in this sample translate to the same CDR3. The chain links TRBV28 to TRBJ1-2, with a possible D match to TRBD1 (6 bases). The V gene's germline CDR1 is MDHEN and CDR2 SYDVKM. V was pared by 6 bases and J by 7 bases, with 15 bases between. CDR3 length: 13 amino acids. As DNA, the CDR3 is TGTGCCAGCAGCCTTCCAGGGGCTGGTGGCTACACCTTC. The encoded protein is CASSLPGAGGYTF.

This rearrangement joins TRBV11-1 to TRBJ2-3; D perhaps matches TRBD2 (6 bases). The germline V gene encodes CDR1 SGHAT and CDR2 FQDESV (reference sequence). Trimming pared 4 bases from V and 7 bases from J, leaving 15 bases between. The CDR3 contains 14 residues. The DNA of the CDR3 is TGTGCCAGCAGCTCTGGTCGGGGGAGTTATACGCAGTATTTT. As protein: CASSSGRGSYTQYF.

This chain links TRBV5-4 with TRBJ2-2; D is possibly TRBD2 (5 bases). Trimming left V 4 bases short and J 1 base short, with 11 bases between. CDR3 length: 15 residues. Per germline, CDR1 SGHNT and CDR2 YYREEE (reference sequence). The CDR3: CASSRGPLNTGELFF. The CDR3 bases are TGTGCCAGCAGCCGCGGGCCGCTGAACACCGGGGAGCTGTTTTTT.